Included here is one T cell receptor beta chain sequence, with context. This CDR3 contains 13 residues. V lost 3 bases, J lost 8 bases, and 13 bases lay in between. The sample originates from a study of blood T cell repertoires in COVID-19. Study-wide context: Both acute and convalescent COVID-19 samples were obtained from the United States, Italy and Spain. Sources were T cells, B-cell-depleted T cells, or PBMCs; the material itself was cDNA or gDNA.

Measured with immunoSEQ multiplex PCR; TCRdb has only the in-frame clones, and not every one. The repertoire consists of about 220,000 clones, with less than 90% occurring once and the leading ten covering more than 2.5%. Grouping used clinical history reported by participants in a survey and questionnaire. Donors in Cohort 3 who had recovered were those with two negative PCRs, healthcare professional clearance, or resolution of their symptoms. The receptor's source is a woman in her thirties who had recovered from COVID-19. Sequenced: PBMCs or T cells enriched from blood (not recorded which). The V call is TRBV12-3 or TRBV12-4, the J call TRBJ1-2; D is perhaps TRBD1 (6 bases). The CDR3 DNA is TGTGCCAGCAGTTTTCGCAGGGGACACGGCTACACCTTC. This gives the protein CASSFRRGHGYTF.